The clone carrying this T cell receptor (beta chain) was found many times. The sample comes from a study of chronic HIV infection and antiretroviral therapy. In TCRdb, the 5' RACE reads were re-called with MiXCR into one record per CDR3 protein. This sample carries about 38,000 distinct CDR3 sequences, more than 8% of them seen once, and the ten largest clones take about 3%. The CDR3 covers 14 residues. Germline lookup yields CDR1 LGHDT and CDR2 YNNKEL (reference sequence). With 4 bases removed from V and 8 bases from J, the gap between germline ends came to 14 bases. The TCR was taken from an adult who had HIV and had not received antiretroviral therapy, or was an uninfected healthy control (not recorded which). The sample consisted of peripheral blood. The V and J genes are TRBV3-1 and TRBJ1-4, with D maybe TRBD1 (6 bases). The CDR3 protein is CASSLLQGQEKLFF. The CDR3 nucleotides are TGTGCCAGCAGCCTCCTGCAGGGGCAGGAAAAACTGTTTTTT.